A selection of T cell receptor beta chains follows, all from one sample in a study of blood T cell repertoires in COVID-19. The data were produced by immunoSEQ multiplex PCR, yet TCRdb's version contains in-frame clones alone and is incomplete. The data contain approximately 210,000 clones, 80% to 90% of them seen just once; the ten biggest clones take up 20%. Sequenced material: peripheral blood. The receptors were sampled from a man in his thirties or forties with active or convalescent COVID-19. CDR3s include the opening cysteine and the closing phenylalanine or tryptophan. A D gene is named only where the DNA matches it firmly. Clone size is shown for a subset of rows, as once, few, many or a class of expanded clone.

V,D,size,J,CDR3,DNA
TRBV28,TRBD1,-,TRBJ1-6,CASSAGTANTSPLHF,TGTGCCAGCAGTGCGGGGACAGCGAATACTTCACCCCTCCACTTT
TRBV29-1,-,-,TRBJ1-2,CSVEGSGNGYTF,TGCAGCGTTGAGGGCTCCGGGAATGGCTACACCTTC
TRBV14,TRBD2,few,TRBJ2-3,CASSQGSSGAQYF,TGTGCCAGCAGCCAAGGTTCCAGCGGGGCGCAGTATTTT
TRBV19,-,-,TRBJ1-2,CASSSTGVGYTF,TGTGCCAGTAGTTCCACCGGGGTTGGCTACACCTTC
TRBV6-6,-,-,TRBJ2-5,CASSLRMFQETQYF,TGTGCCAGCAGCTTGCGGATGTTTCAAGAGACCCAGTACTTC
TRBV15,TRBD1,few,TRBJ1-5,CATSSDPGTGVRQPQHF,TGTGCCACCAGCAGTGACCCCGGGACAGGGGTAAGGCAGCCCCAGCATTTT
TRBV5-1,-,-,TRBJ2-7,CASSQDPGMTYEQYF,TGCGCCAGCAGCCAAGACCCCGGGATGACCTACGAGCAGTACTTC
TRBV5-4,-,-,TRBJ1-2,CASSLVADFYGYTF,TGTGCCAGCAGCTTGGTAGCGGACTTCTATGGCTACACCTTC
TRBV5-8,-,-,TRBJ1-6,CASSLVVSSGSSYNSPLHF,TGTGCCAGCAGCTTGGTGGTGTCATCGGGGAGCTCCTATAATTCACCCCTCCACTTT
TRBV28,TRBD1,-,TRBJ1-5,CASRRTGVQPQHF,TGTGCCAGCAGAAGGACAGGGGTTCAGCCCCAGCATTTT
TRBV30,-,-,TRBJ1-5,CAWSPRVGGGNQPQHF,TGTGCCTGGAGTCCACGGGTAGGGGGTGGCAATCAGCCCCAGCATTTT
TRBV6-1,-,-,TRBJ2-3,CASSEGRGTTDTQYF,TGTGCCAGCAGTGAAGGTAGGGGAACCACAGATACGCAGTATTTT
TRBV18,TRBD1,-,TRBJ2-2,CASSKDRGVVNTGELFF,TGTGCCAGCTCAAAGGACAGGGGCGTGGTAAACACCGGGGAGCTGTTTTTT
TRBV28,TRBD2,-,TRBJ2-5,CASSFLGEGETQYF,TGTGCCAGCAGTTTTCTGGGGGAGGGGGAGACCCAGTACTTC
TRBV7-6,-,few,TRBJ2-6,CASSLTGPGANVLTF,TGTGCCAGCAGCTTAACAGGGCCTGGGGCCAACGTCCTGACTTTC
TRBV6-2/TRBV6-3,-,-,TRBJ1-5,CASSYGQGQPQHF,TGTGCCAGCAGTTACGGCCAGGGCCAGCCCCAGCATTTT
TRBV10-3,-,-,TRBJ1-6,CAISVERGGNSPLHF,TGTGCCATCAGTGTGGAGAGGGGAGGTAATTCACCCCTCCACTTT
TRBV19,-,-,TRBJ2-7,CASSTSGDFGEQYF,TGTGCCAGTAGTACCTCCGGGGATTTCGGCGAGCAGTACTTC
TRBV21-1,-,-,TRBJ1-4,CASSKGRPEEDEKLFF,TGTGCCAGCAGCAAAGGTCGGCCAGAAGAGGATGAAAAACTGTTTTTT
TRBV24-1,TRBD1,-,TRBJ1-1,CATSGGTGHTEAFF,TGTGCCACCAGTGGCGGGACAGGACACACTGAAGCTTTCTTT
TRBV5-4,-,-,TRBJ1-2,CASSWGGQADYTF,TGTGCCAGCAGCTGGGGGGGGCAGGCCGACTACACCTTC
TRBV10-3,TRBD1,-,TRBJ2-7,CAISDKNRGEYEQYF,TGTGCCATCAGTGATAAAAACAGGGGAGAGTACGAGCAGTACTTC
TRBV2,-,-,TRBJ2-5,CASSPRQVQETQYF,TGTGCCAGCAGCCCCCGACAGGTTCAAGAGACCCAGTACTTC
TRBV11-1,TRBD2,-,TRBJ2-3,CASSFGLAGGADTQYF,TGTGCCAGCAGCTTTGGTCTAGCGGGAGGCGCAGATACGCAGTATTTT
TRBV2,-,-,TRBJ1-3,CASSEDILNTIYF,TGTGCCAGCAGTGAAGACATTTTGAACACCATATATTTT
TRBV7-9,-,-,TRBJ2-2,CASSGRTDYTGELFF,TGTGCCAGCAGCGGCCGGACTGACTACACCGGGGAGCTGTTTTTT
TRBV6-6,TRBD2,few,TRBJ2-3,CASSYIAGVKDTQYF,TGTGCCAGCAGTTACATAGCGGGAGTTAAAGATACGCAGTATTTT
TRBV11-3,-,-,TRBJ2-7,CASSQGYSYEQYF,TGTGCCAGCAGCCAGGGTTACTCCTACGAGCAGTACTTC
TRBV6-4,-,few,TRBJ1-5,CASSEAPNQPQHF,TGTGCCAGCAGTGAAGCTCCCAATCAGCCCCAGCATTTT
TRBV18,TRBD2,few,TRBJ2-7,CASSPAGDTGGEQYF,TGTGCCAGCTCACCTGCAGGGGACACGGGGGGGGAGCAGTACTTC
TRBV28,TRBD1,-,TRBJ1-6,CASSFSGTGVSPLHF,TGTGCCAGCAGTTTTAGTGGGACAGGGGTCTCACCCCTCCACTTT
TRBV7-9,TRBD2,-,TRBJ2-5,CASSLGPAGGPIAETQYF,TGTGCCAGCAGCTTAGGCCCAGCGGGAGGGCCTATTGCAGAGACCCAGTACTTC
TRBV6-2/TRBV6-3,-,-,TRBJ2-2,CASSRTHWNTGELFF,TGTGCCAGCAGTCGGACTCACTGGAACACCGGGGAGCTGTTTTTT
TRBV5-5,-,-,TRBJ2-1,CASSFGGGGSEQFF,TGTGCCAGCAGCTTTGGAGGGGGCGGGTCTGAGCAGTTCTTC
TRBV5-4,-,many,TRBJ2-3,CASSLLGETDTQYF,TGTGCCAGCAGCTTGCTCGGGGAAACAGATACGCAGTATTTT
TRBV12-3/TRBV12-4,-,-,TRBJ2-7,CASSYWGDEQYF,TGTGCCAGCAGTTATTGGGGAGACGAGCAGTACTTC
TRBV30,TRBD2,-,TRBJ2-7,CAWSSGGSSYEQYF,TGTGCCTGGAGTAGCGGGGGGTCCTCCTACGAGCAGTACTTC
TRBV4-1,-,-,TRBJ2-5,CASSQGLAGTQETQYF,TGCGCCAGCAGCCAAGGGCTGGCAGGAACCCAAGAGACCCAGTACTTC
TRBV5-1,TRBD1,-,TRBJ1-1,CASSQGQGKAFF,TGCGCCAGCAGCCAGGGACAGGGGAAAGCTTTCTTT
TRBV6-5,TRBD1,-,TRBJ1-2,CASSSPGQGYGYTF,TGTGCCAGCAGTTCCCCGGGACAGGGCTATGGCTACACCTTC
TRBV5-1,-,-,TRBJ1-1,CASSSGQVSEAFF,TGCGCCAGCAGCTCAGGACAAGTTTCTGAAGCTTTCTTT
TRBV23-1,TRBD1,-,TRBJ1-1,CASIRRDRAINTEAFF,TGCGCCAGCATCCGGAGGGACAGGGCTATAAACACTGAAGCTTTCTTT
TRBV4-3,TRBD1,-,TRBJ1-3,CASSQAGTGGNTIYF,TGCGCCAGCAGCCAGGCCGGGACAGGGGGAAACACCATATATTTT
TRBV18,-,-,TRBJ1-2,CASSSDWGYTF,TGTGCCAGCTCCTCGGACTGGGGCTACACCTTC
TRBV7-8,TRBD1,once,TRBJ1-2,CASSLRQGYGYTF,TGTGCCAGCAGCCTACGACAGGGCTATGGCTACACCTTC
TRBV18,TRBD1,few,TRBJ1-2,CASSPGQGAFYGYTF,TGTGCCAGCTCACCGGGGCAGGGGGCCTTCTATGGCTACACCTTC
TRBV6-4,-,-,TRBJ2-6,CASSPGTGANVLTF,TGTGCCAGCAGTCCCGGGACAGGGGCCAACGTCCTGACTTTC
TRBV2,TRBD2,-,TRBJ2-1,CASSRLAGDYNEQFF,TGTGCCAGCAGTCGACTAGCGGGAGACTACAATGAGCAGTTCTTC
TRBV24-1,-,-,TRBJ1-6,CATRGDSPLHF,TGTGCCACCAGAGGAGATTCACCCCTCCACTTT
TRBV9,-,-,TRBJ2-5,CASSVGSLQETQYF,TGTGCCAGCAGCGTAGGTAGTTTACAAGAGACCCAGTACTTC
TRBV19,TRBD1,-,TRBJ2-7,CATGDRLYEQYF,TGTGCCACCGGGGACAGACTCTACGAGCAGTACTTC
TRBV6-1,-,-,TRBJ2-7,CASSETGRTNTYEQYF,TGTGCCAGCAGTGAAACAGGCAGGACAAACACCTACGAGCAGTACTTC
TRBV7-2,-,-,TRBJ1-3,CASSSNSGYQGNTIYF,TGTGCCAGCAGCTCGAACTCAGGTTACCAGGGAAACACCATATATTTT
TRBV5-1,-,-,TRBJ1-2,CASSSLDSYGYTF,TGCGCCAGCAGCTCACTGGACAGTTATGGCTACACCTTC
TRBV9,-,-,TRBJ2-3,CASSVGGHYTDTQYF,TGTGCCAGCAGCGTAGGGGGACACTACACAGATACGCAGTATTTT
TRBV5-1,TRBD1,-,TRBJ1-6,CASSEMPGQPSTPLHF,TGCGCCAGCAGCGAGATGCCGGGACAGCCCAGTACTCCCCTCCACTTT
TRBV7-8,TRBD1,-,TRBJ1-1,CASSFDGTGVTEAFF,TGTGCCAGCAGCTTTGACGGGACAGGGGTGACTGAAGCTTTCTTT